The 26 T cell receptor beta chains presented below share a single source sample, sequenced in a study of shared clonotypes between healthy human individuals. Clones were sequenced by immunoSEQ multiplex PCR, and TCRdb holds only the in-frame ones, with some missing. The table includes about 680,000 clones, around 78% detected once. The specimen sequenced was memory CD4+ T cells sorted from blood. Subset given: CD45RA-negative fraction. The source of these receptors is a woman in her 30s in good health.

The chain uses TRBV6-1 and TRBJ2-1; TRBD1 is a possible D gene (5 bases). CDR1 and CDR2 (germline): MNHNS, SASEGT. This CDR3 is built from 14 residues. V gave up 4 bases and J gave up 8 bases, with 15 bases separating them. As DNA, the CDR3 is TGTGCCAGCAGTGCACAGGTTAGTAGGTATGAGCAGTTCTTC. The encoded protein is CASSAQVSRYEQFF.

The CDR3 here is CSVLFTVSGYTF. In DNA, the CDR3 is TGCAGCGTTCTGTTCACGGTGTCTGGCTACACCTTC. The J gene is TRBJ1-2, the V gene TRBV29-1; D ambiguous. CDR1 SQVTM and CDR2 ANQGSEA come from the germline V gene. V lost 5 bases, J lost 7 bases, and 14 bases lay in between. The length of the CDR3 is 12 residues.

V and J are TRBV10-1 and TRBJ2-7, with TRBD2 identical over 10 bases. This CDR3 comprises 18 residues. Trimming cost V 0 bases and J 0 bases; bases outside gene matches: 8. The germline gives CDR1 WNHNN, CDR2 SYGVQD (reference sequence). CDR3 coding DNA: TGCGCCAGCAGTGAGTCGACTAGCGGGCGAGGGGGCTCCTACGAGCAGTACTTC. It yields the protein CASSESTSGRGGSYEQYF.

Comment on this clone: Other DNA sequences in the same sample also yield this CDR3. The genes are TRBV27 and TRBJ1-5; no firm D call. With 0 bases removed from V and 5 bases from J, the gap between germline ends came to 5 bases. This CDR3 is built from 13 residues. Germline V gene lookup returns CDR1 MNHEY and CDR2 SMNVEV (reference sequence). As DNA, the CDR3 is TGTGCCAGCAGTTTATCTCGGGATCAGCCCCAGCATTTT. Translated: CASSLSRDQPQHF.

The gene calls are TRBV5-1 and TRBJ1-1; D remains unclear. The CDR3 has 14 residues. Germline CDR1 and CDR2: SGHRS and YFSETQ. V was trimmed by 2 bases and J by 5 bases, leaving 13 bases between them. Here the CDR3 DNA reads TGCGCCAGCAGCTTCACGTTAGGCCGGACTGAAGCTTTCTTT. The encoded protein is CASSFTLGRTEAFF.

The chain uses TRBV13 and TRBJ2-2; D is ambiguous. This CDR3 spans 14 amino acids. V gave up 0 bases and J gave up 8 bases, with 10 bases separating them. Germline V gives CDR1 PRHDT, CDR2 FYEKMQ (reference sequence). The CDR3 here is CASSLGRVMGELFF. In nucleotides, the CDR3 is TGTGCCAGCAGCTTAGGCCGAGTGATGGGGGAGCTGTTTTTT.

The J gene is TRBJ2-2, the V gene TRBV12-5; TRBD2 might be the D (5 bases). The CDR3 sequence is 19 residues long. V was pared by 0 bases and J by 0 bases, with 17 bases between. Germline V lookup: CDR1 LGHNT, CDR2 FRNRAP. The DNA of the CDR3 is TGTGCTAGTGGTTTGGTACTCGGGCTGCGGGCCCCGAACACCGGGGAGCTGTTTTTT. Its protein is CASGLVLGLRAPNTGELFF. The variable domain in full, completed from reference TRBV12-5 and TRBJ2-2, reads DARVTQTPRHKVTEMGQEVTMRCQPILGHNTVFWYRQTMMQGLELLAYFRNRAPLDDSGMPKDRFSAEMPDATLATLKIQPSEPRDSAVYFCASGLVLGLRAPNTGELFFGEGSRLTVL.

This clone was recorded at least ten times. In DNA form, the CDR3 reads TGTGCCAGCAGCCAAACGACAGGGTTGGCCGGGGAGCTGTTTTTT. The encoded protein is CASSQTTGLAGELFF. V is TRBV6-1 and J is TRBJ2-2, with 7 bases matching TRBD1. The CDR3 is made up of 15 amino acids. The germline CDR1 and CDR2 sequences are MNHNS and SASEGT. V gave up 6 bases and J gave up 6 bases; unmatched junction bases: 10.

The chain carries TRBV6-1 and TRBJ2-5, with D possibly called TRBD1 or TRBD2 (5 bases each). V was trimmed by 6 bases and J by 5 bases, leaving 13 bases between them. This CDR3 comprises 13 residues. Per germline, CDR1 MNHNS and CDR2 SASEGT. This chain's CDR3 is CASREDGTETQYF. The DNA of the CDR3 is TGTGCCAGCAGGGAGGACGGGACGGAGACCCAGTACTTC.

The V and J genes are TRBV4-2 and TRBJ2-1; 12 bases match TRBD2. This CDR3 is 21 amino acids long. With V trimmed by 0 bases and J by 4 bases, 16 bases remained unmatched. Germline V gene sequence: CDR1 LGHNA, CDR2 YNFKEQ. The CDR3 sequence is CASSQDRRLGLTSGRYNEQFF. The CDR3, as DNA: TGTGCCAGCAGCCAAGATAGGCGCTTGGGGTTAACTAGCGGGAGGTACAATGAGCAGTTCTTC.

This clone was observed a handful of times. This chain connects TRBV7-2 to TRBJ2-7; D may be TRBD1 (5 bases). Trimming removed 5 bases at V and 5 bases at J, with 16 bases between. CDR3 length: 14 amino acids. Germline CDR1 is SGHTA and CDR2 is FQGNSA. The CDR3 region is CASSAALQGHEQYF. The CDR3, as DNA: TGTGCCAGCAGCGCGGCTTTGCAGGGCCACGAGCAGTACTTC.

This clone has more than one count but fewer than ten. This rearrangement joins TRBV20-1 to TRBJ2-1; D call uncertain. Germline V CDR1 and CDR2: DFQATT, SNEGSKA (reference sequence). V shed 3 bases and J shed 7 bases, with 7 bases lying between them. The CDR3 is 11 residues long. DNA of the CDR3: TGCAGTGCTAGGAAAGTAAATGAGCAGTTCTTC. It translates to CSARKVNEQFF.

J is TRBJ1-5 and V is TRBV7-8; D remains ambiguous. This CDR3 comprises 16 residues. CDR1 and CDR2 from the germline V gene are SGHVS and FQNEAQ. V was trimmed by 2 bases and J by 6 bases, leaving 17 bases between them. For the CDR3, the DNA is TGTGCCAGCAGCTTATTGGGTACAGTCCAAGGTCAGCCCCAGCATTTT. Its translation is CASSLLGTVQGQPQHF.

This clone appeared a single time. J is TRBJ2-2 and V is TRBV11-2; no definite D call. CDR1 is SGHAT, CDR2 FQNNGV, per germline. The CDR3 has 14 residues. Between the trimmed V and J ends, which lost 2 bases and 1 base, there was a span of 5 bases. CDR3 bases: TGTGCCAGCAGCTTAACAGTGAACACCGGGGAGCTGTTTTTT. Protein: CASSLTVNTGELFF.

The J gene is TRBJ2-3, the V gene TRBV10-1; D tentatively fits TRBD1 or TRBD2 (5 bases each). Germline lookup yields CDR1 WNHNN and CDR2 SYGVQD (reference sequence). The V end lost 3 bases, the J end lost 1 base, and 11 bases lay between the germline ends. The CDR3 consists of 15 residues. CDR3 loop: CASSDQGAGTDTQYF. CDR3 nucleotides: TGCGCCAGCAGTGATCAGGGAGCGGGCACAGATACGCAGTATTTT.

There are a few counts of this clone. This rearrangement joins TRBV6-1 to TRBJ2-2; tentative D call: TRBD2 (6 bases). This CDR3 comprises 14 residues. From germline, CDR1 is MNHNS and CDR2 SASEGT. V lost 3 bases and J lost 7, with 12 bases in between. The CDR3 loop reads CASSDGRGFGELFF. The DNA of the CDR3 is TGTGCCAGCAGTGACGGGAGAGGGTTCGGGGAGCTGTTTTTT.

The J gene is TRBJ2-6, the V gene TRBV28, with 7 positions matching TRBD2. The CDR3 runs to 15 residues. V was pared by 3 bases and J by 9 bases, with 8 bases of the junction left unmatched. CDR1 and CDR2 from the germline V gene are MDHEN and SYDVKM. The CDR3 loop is CASSLAASGNNVLTF. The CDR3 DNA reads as TGTGCCAGCAGTTTGGCTGCTAGCGGAAACAACGTCCTGACTTTC.

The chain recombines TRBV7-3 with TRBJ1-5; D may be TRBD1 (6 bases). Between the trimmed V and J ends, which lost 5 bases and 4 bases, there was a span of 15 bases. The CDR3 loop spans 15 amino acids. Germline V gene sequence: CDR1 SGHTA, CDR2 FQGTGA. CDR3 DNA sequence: TGTGCCAGCAGCCCAGGATCGCAGGGGAATCAGCCCCAGCATTTT. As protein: CASSPGSQGNQPQHF.

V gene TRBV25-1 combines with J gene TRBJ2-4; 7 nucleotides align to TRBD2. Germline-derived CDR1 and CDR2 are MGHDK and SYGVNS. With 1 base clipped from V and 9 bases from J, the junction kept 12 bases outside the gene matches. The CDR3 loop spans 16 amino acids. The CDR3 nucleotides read TGTGCCAGCAGTGAATCCTCTGAAGCGGGATTAGGCATTCAGTACTTC. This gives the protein CASSESSEAGLGIQYF.

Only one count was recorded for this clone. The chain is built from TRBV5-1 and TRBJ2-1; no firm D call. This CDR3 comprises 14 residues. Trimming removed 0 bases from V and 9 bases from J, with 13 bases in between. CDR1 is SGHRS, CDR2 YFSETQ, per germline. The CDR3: CASSLEHVLGEQFF. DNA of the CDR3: TGCGCCAGCAGCTTGGAACACGTCTTAGGTGAGCAGTTCTTC.

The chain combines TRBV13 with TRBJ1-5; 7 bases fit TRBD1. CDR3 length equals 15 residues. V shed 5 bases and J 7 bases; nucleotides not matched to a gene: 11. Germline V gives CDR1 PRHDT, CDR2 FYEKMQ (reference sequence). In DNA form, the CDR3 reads TGTGCCAGCAGCACAAACAGGGGAGAGGGGCAGCCCCAGCATTTT. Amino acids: CASSTNRGEGQPQHF. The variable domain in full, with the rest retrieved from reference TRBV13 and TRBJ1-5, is AAGVIQSPRHLIKEKRETATLKCYPIPRHDTVYWYQQGPGQDPQFLISFYEKMQSDKGSIPDRFSAQQFSDYHSELNMSSLELGDSALYFCASSTNRGEGQPQHFGDGTRLSIL.

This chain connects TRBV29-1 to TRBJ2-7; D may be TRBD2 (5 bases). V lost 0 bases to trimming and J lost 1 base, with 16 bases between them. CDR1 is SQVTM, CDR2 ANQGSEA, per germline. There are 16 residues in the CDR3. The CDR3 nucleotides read TGCAGCGTTGAAGATCGTGGTAGGGCGGGTTCCTACGAGCAGTACTTC. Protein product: CSVEDRGRAGSYEQYF.

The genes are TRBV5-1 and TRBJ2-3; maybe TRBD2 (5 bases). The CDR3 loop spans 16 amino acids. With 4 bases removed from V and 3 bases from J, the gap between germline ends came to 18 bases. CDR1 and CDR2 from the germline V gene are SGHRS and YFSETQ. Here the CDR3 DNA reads TGCGCCAGCAGCCCGGGGATGGTGGGATCGACAGATACGCAGTATTTT. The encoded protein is CASSPGMVGSTDTQYF.

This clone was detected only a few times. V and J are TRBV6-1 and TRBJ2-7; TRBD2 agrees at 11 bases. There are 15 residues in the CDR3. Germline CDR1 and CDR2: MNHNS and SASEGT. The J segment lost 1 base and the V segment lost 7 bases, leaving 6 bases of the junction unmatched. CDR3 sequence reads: CASTMLAGGSYEQYF. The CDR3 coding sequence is TGTGCCAGCACTATGCTAGCGGGAGGTTCCTACGAGCAGTACTTC.

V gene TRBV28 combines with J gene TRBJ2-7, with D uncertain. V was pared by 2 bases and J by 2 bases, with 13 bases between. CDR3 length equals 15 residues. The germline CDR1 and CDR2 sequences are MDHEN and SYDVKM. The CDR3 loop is CASSLSWDSPYEQYF. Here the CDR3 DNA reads TGTGCCAGCAGTTTAAGTTGGGATTCCCCCTACGAGCAGTACTTC.

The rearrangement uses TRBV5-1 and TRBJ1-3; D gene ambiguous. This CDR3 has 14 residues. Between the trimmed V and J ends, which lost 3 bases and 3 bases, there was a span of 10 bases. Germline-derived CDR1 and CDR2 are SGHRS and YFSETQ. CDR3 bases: TGCGCCAGCAGCTCTCAGGCGGGTGGAAACACCATATATTTT. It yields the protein CASSSQAGGNTIYF.